This TCR beta chain was sequenced in a study of T cells after yellow fever vaccination. The V gene lost 0 bases and the J gene lost 4 bases, with 17 bases spanning the gap. In germline, CDR1 is LGHNA, CDR2 YSLEER. The CDR3 sequence is 17 residues long. A process of 5'RACE template switching, which added a universal primer site and UMIs, was used to make TCR cDNA. TCRdb fed the 5' RACE reads into MiXCR, producing one record per CDR3 protein. The table shows approximately 300,000 distinct CDR3 sequences, with 8% to 10% occurring only once. This clonotype has more than one count but fewer than ten. The chain uses TRBV4-3 and TRBJ2-3; weak D call: TRBD1 (7 bases). Sample: PBMCs, taken on the day of the first yellow fever vaccination. The sequence came from a man younger than 35 who received the YFV17D yellow fever vaccine. CDR3 bases: TGCGCCAGCAGCCAAGAGTGGGGCCCAGGGGGGCCAGATACGCAGTATTTT. It specifies CASSQEWGPGGPDTQYF.